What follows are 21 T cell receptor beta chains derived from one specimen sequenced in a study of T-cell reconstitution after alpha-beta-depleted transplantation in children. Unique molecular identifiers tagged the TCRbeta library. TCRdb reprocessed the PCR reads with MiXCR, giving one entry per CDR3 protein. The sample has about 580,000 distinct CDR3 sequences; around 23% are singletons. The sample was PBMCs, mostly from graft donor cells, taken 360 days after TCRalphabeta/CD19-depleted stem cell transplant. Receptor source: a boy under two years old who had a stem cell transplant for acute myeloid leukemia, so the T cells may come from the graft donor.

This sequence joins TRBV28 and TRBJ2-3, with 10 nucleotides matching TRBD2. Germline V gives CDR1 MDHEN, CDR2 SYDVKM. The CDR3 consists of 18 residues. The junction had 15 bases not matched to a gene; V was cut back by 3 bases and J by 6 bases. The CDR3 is CASSFLGGERGGRDTQYF. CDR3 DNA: TGTGCCAGCAGTTTCCTCGGGGGGGAGCGGGGGGGCCGTGATACGCAGTATTTT.

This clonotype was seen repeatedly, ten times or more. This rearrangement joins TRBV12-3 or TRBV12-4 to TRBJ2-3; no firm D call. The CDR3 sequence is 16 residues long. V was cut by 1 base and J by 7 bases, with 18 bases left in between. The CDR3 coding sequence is TGTGCCAGCAGTTTAGGGCGTAGTCGGACCCCTAATACGCAGTATTTT. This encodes CASSLGRSRTPNTQYF.

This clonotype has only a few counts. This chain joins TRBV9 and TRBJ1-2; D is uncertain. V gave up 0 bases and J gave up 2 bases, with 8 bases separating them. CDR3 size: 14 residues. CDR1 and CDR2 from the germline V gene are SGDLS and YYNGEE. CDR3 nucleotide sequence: TGTGCCAGCAGCGTAGCGGGGATAAACTATGGCTACACCTTC. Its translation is CASSVAGINYGYTF. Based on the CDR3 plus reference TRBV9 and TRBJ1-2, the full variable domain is DSGVTQTPKHLITATGQRVTLRCSPRSGDLSVYWYQQSLDQGLQFLIQYYNGEERAKGNILERFSAQQFPDLHSELNLSSLELGDSALYFCASSVAGINYGYTFGSGTRLTVV.

The CDR3 DNA follows: TGTGCCAGCAGTTACGCAGGACACCTGAGCTCCTATAATTCACCCCTCCACTTT. Amino acid sequence: CASSYAGHLSSYNSPLHF. The chain joins TRBV6-5 to TRBJ1-6; TRBD1 might be the D (5 bases). CDR3 length equals 18 residues. Germline V CDR1 and CDR2: MNHEY, SVGAGI. Trimming removed 2 bases from V and 0 bases from J, with 14 bases in between.

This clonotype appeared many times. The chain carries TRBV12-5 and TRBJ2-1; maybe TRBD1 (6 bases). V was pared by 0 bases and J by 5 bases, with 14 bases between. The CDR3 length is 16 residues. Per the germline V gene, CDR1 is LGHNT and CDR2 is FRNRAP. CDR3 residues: CASGLVVADRNNEQFF. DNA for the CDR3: TGTGCTAGTGGTTTGGTAGTGGCGGACAGAAACAATGAGCAGTTCTTC.

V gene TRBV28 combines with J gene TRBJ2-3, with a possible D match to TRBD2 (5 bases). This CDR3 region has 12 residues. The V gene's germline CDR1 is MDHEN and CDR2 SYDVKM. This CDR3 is CVTEGGADTQYF. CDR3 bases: TGTGTCACAGAGGGTGGGGCAGATACGCAGTATTTT.

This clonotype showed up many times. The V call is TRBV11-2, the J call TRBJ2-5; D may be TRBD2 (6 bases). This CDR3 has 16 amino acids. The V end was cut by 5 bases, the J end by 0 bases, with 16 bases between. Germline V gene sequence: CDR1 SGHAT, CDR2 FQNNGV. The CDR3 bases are TGTGCCAGCAGCCTACATCACGGGGGAAACCAAGAGACCCAGTACTTC. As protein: CASSLHHGGNQETQYF.

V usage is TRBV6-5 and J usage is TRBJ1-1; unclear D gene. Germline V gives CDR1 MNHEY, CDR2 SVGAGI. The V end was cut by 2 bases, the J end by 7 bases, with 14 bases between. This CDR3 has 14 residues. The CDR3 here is CASSYHQRTYEAFF. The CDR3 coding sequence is TGTGCCAGCAGTTACCACCAACGGACCTATGAAGCTTTCTTT.

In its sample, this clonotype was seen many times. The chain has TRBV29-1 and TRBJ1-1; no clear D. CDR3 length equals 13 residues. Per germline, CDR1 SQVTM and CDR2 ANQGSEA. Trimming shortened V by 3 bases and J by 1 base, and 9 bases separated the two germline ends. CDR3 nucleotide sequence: TGCAGCGTTGAGATACAGTGGAACACTGAAGCTTTCTTT. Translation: CSVEIQWNTEAFF.

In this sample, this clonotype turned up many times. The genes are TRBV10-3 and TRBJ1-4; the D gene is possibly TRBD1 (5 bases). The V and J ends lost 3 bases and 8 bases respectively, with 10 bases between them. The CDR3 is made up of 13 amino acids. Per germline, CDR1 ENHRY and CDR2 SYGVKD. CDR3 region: CAISDRVEEKLFF. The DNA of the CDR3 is TGTGCCATCAGTGACAGGGTTGAGGAAAAACTGTTTTTT.

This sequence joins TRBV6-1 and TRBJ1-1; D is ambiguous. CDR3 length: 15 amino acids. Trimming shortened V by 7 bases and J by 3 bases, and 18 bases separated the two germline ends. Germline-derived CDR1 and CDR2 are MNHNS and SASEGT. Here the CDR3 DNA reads TGTGCCAGCAACGCGCTCCGGGGAGCGGACACTGAAGCTTTCTTT. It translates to CASNALRGADTEAFF.

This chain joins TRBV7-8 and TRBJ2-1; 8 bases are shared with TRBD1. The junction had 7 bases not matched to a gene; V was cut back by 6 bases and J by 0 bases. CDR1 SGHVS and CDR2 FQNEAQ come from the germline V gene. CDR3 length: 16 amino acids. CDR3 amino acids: CASRYLGTGSYNEQFF. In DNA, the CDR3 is TGTGCCAGCAGATACCTCGGGACAGGCTCCTACAATGAGCAGTTCTTC.

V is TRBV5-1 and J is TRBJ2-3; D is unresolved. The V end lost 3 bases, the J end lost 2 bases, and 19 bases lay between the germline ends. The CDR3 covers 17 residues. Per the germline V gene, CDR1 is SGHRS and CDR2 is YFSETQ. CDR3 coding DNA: TGCGCCAGCAGCTGGGGAAGTCCCACGGCCTTCACAGATACGCAGTATTTT. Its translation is CASSWGSPTAFTDTQYF.

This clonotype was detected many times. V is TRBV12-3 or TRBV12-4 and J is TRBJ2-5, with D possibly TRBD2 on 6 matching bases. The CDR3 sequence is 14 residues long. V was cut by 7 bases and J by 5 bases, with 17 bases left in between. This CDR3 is CASTRAGLGETQYF. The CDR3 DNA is TGTGCCAGCACTCGGGCGGGACTCGGGGAGACCCAGTACTTC.

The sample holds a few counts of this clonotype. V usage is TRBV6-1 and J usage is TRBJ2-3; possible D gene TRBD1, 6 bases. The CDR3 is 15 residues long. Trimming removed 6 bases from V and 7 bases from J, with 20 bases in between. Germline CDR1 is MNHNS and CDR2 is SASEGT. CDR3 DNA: TGTGCCAGCAGCCCGGACAGAAGAGTACCGAATACGCAGTATTTT. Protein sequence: CASSPDRRVPNTQYF.

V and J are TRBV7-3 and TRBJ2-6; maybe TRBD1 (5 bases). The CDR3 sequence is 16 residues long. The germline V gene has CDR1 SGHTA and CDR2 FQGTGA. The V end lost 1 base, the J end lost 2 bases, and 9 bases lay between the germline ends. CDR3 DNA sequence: TGTGCCAGCAGCTTAAGTCCAGGGCCTGGGGCCAACGTCCTGACTTTC. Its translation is CASSLSPGPGANVLTF.

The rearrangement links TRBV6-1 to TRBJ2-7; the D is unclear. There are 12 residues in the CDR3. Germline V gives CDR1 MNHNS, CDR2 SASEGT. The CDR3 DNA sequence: TGTGCCAGCGGTGATCGAGGCTACGAGCAGTACGTC. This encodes CASGDRGYEQYV.

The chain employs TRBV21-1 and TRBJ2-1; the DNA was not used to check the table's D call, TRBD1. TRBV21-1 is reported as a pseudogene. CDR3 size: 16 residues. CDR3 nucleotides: TGTGCCAGCAGCAAAGGATATAGGGGGGCGGACAATGAGCAGTTCTTC. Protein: CASSKGYRGADNEQFF.

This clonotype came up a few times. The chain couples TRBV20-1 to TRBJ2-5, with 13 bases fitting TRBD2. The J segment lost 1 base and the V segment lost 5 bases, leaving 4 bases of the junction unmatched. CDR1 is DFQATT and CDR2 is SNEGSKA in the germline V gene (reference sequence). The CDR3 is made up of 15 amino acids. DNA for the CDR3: TGCAGTGCTGCAGGACTAGCGGGGGCCCAAGAGACCCAGTACTTC. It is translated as CSAAGLAGAQETQYF.

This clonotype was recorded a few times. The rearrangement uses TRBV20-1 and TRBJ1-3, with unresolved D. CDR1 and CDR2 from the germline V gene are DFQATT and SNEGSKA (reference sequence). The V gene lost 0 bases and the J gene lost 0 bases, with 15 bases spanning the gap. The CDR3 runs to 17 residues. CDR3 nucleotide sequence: TGCAGTGCTAGAGATAGAGGCAGCCAGAGCTCTGGAAACACCATATATTTT. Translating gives CSARDRGSQSSGNTIYF.

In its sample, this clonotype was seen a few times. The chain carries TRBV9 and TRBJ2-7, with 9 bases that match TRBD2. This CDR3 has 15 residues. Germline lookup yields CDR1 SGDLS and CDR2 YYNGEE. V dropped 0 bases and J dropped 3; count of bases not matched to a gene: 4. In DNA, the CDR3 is TGTGCCAGCAGCGTAGACGGCGGGGGGGTCTACGAGCAGTACTTC. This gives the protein CASSVDGGGVYEQYF.